This T cell receptor (beta chain) derives from a study of molecular identifiers for immune sequencing clone quantification (dated by TCRdb to the late 2010s). Regarding the complete study: In a replicate experiment, RNA from roughly 21,000 or 96,000 naive CD8 T cells was split into five aliquots, four of which were sequenced. This methods study benchmarked molecular-identifier clustering-based TCR repertoire sequencing (MIDCIRS) and TCR RNA copy counting, using CD8 T cells to do so.

Libraries of naive CD8 T cells were built from anywhere between about 19,000 and 1,100,000 sorted cells, with 10%, 30% or 50% of the purified RNA used. On a BD FACSAria II, naive CD8 T cells were FACS-sorted as CD8+CD4-CCR7+CD45RA+ and collected into RLT Plus buffer. To test detection sensitivity, Jurkat RNA equivalent to over 8 TCR copies was spiked into samples of about 19,000-1,000,000 naive CD8 T cells. CD8 T cells were enriched with RosetteSep CD8+ T Cell Enrichment Cocktail and Ficoll-Paque, followed by ACK red cell lysis. Libraries were constructed by PCR. TCRdb names Illumina HiSeq 4000 as the instrument used. Preparation of bulk TCR libraries followed a previously described approach, with the TCR primers listed in Table S5. Total RNA was purified with the Qiagen AllPrep DNA/RNA kit. Before analysis, reads from multiple sequencing runs of one library were combined. Turning to the authors' computational methods: Reads were retained only if their TCR constant sequence matched exactly, and those retained reads were trimmed to 150 nt and grouped according to their 12-nt molecular barcodes. Reads within each barcode group were sub-clustered using a 15% Levenshtein threshold, and quality-weighted consensus sequences were constructed for each RNA molecule. Non-functional sequences were filtered out, along with any lower-count sequence sitting one edit away from another sequence. On the basis of fitting two negative binomial distributions, barcode sub-clusters with fewer than 20% of the maximum read count were discarded. TCRdb's own reprocessing of the public reads used fastp at Q25 and MiXCR and kept productive beta chains. CDR3 protein sequences are deduplicated, and each keeps its most common genes and DNA. The V and J calls and clone size come from TCRdb's table, not from the authors' own analysis. This sample lists about 510,000 distinct CDR3 sequences; around a fifth were detected once. About 0.78% of the sample is held by the ten biggest clonotypes.

This clonotype came up a few times. The clone's antigen remains unknown. The sample holds no much larger clone one base away, and base qualities are not on file. V is pruned by 6 bases and J by 4 bases, leaving 10 bases of the junction without a gene match. For CDR1 and CDR2, the germline V gene (reference sequence) lists MNHEY and SMNVEV. Spanning cysteine to phenylalanine, the CDR3 consists of 16 amino acids. The DNA shown is the 48-base CDR3, in frame from base 1. Results and caveats for the whole study, not just this receptor: In CMV-specific effector cells, clones with more than 20 RNA copies contained over 97% of molecules, whereas in naive cells such clones contained under 1% of molecules. A single cell's worth of spiked-in Jurkat TCR RNA was reported detectable even among around 970,000 naive CD8 T cells. Naive libraries contained spiked-in Jurkat TCR RNA (10 copies' worth), which is not part of the donor repertoire. When barcode sub-clustering was left out, chimeric consensus sequences inflated TCR diversity, with chimeras reaching as high as 47%. Modeling gave 3 to 3.5 recovered TCR RNA copies per cell versus 8 to 10 by digital PCR, implying roughly 28% capture efficiency. Highly expanded clone sizes could be underestimated if identical TCR molecules share a barcode.

This receptor chain uses TRBV27 and TRBJ2-2, with 8 bases in between that match TRBD2. The sequenced sample was naive CD8+ T cells from blood, with Jurkat cell RNA spiked in. The sample's cell subset or site label is to be understood as: FACS-sorted CD8+CD4-CCR7+CD45RA+ naive T cells. This clonotype was obtained from a human donor in good health. Some libraries in this study had Jurkat cell RNA spiked in. The CDR3 region reads CASSWAAGGSTGELFF. The nucleotide sequence reads TGTGCCAGCAGCTGGGCGGCGGGGGGTTCCACCGGGGAGCTGTTTTTT.